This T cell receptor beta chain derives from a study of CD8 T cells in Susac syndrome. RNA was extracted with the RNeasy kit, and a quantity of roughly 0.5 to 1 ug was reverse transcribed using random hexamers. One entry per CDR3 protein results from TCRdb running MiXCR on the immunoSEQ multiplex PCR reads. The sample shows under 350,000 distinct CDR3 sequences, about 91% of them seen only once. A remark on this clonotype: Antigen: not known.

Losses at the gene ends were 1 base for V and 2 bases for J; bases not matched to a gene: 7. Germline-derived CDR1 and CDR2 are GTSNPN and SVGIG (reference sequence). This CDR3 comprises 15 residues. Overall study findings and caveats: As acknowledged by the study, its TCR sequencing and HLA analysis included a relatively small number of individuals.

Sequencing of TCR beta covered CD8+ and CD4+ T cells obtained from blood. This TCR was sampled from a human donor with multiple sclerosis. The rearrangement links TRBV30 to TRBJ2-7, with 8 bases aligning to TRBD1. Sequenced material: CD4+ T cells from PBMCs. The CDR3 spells CAWSGLGTGTYEQYF. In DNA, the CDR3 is TGTGCCTGGAGTGGACTCGGGACAGGAACCTACGAGCAGTACTTC.